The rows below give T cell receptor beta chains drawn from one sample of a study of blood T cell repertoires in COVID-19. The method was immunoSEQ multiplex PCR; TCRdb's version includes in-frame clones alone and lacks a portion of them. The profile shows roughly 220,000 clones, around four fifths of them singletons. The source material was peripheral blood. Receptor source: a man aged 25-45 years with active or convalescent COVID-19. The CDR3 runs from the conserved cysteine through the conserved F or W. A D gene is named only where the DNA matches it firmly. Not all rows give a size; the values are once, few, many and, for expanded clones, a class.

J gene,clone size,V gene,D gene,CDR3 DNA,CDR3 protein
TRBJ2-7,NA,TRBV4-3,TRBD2,TGCGCCAGCAGCCAAGGTTCTGGCGGGAGCTACGAGCAGTACTTC,CASSQGSGGSYEQYF
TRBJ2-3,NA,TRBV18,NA,TGTGCCAGCTCACTGACTCATGAGCGCCAGTATTTT,CASSLTHERQYF
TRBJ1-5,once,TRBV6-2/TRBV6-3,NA,TGTGCCAGCAGCCCGCGTTTAATTGGTCAGCCCCAGCATTTT,CASSPRLIGQPQHF
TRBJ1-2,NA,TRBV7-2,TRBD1,TGTGCCAGCAGCTTAAGTCGGACAGGGGGCTTTTATGGCTACACCTTC,CASSLSRTGGFYGYTF
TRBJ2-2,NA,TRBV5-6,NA,TGTGCCAGCAGCTGGGCCTGGGGCTCCGGGGAGCTGTTTTTT,CASSWAWGSGELFF
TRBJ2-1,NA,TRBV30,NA,TGTGCCTGGAGGGGCAGGGGGGACCCATTCAATGAGCAGTTCTTC,CAWRGRGDPFNEQFF
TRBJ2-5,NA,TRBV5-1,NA,TGCGCCAGCAGCGCTGTTCCGGGAAGGGAAGAGACCCAGTACTTC,CASSAVPGREETQYF
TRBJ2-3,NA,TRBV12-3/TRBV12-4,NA,TGTGCCAGCAACGTCAGGAGGGCAGATACGCAGTATTTT,CASNVRRADTQYF
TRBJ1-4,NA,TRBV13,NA,TGTGCCAGCAGCTCAACACCTGACAGTGAAAAACTGTTTTTT,CASSSTPDSEKLFF
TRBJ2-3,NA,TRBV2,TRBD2,TGTGCCAGCAAGGGACTAGCGGGGTGGGATACGCAGTATTTT,CASKGLAGWDTQYF
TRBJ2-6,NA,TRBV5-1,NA,TGCGCCAGCAGCCTCCTGGGGGCCGGGGCCAACGTCCTGACTTTC,CASSLLGAGANVLTF
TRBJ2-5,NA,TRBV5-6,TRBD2,TGTGCCAGCAGCCAACAAAGCGGGAGCCCCCAAGAGACCCAGTACTTC,CASSQQSGSPQETQYF
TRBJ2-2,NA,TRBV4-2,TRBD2,TGTGCCAGCAGCCGTGAGGGAGCGGGGGGGACAACCGGGGAGCTGTTTTTT,CASSREGAGGTTGELFF
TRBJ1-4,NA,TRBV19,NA,TGTGCCAGTAGTACCAAACAGGGACCTAATGAAAAACTGTTTTTT,CASSTKQGPNEKLFF
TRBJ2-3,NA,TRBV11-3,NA,TGTGCCAGCAGCTTGGGGGCCTCTAGCACAGATACGCAGTATTTT,CASSLGASSTDTQYF
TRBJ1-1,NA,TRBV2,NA,TGTGCCAGCAAATACGAGGCTGAAGCTTTCTTT,CASKYEAEAFF
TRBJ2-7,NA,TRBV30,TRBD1,TGTGCCTGGAGGCCCGGCGGGACAGGGGGCTACGAGCAGTACTTC,CAWRPGGTGGYEQYF
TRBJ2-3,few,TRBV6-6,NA,TGTGCCAGCAGAGAACTAGGAGATACGCAGTATTTT,CASRELGDTQYF
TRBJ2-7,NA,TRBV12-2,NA,TGTGCAAGTCGCTTATATCCTGGACTATCCTTCTCCTACGAGCAGTACTTC,CASRLYPGLSFSYEQYF
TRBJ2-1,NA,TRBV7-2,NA,TGTGCCAGCAGCGAGAGCGGACCCTACAATGAGCAGTTCTTC,CASSESGPYNEQFF
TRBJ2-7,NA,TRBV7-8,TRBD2,TGTGCCAGCAGCTTAGAAGGGGAGGGGTACGAGCAGTACTTC,CASSLEGEGYEQYF
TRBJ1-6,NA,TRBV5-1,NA,TGCGCCAGCAGCTTGGTTTCGGGGGATAGGGATTCACCCCTCCACTTT,CASSLVSGDRDSPLHF
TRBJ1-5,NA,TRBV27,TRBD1,TGTGCCAGCAGTTTATCACAGGGGGCTGGGCAGCCCCAGCATTTT,CASSLSQGAGQPQHF
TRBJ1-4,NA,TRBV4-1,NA,TGCGCCAGCAGCCAAGGGGCCGGGACACCAACTAATGAAAAACTGTTTTTT,CASSQGAGTPTNEKLFF
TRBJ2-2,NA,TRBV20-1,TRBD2,TGCAGTGCTAGTAAAGCGGGAGGGCCCACCGGGGAGCTGTTTTTT,CSASKAGGPTGELFF
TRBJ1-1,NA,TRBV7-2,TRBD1,TGTGCCAGCAGCTTGGGGGACAGAATGAACACTGAAGCTTTCTTT,CASSLGDRMNTEAFF
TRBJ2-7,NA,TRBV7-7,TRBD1,TGTGCCAGCAGCTTGGGCAGGGGGCAGGAGCAGTACTTC,CASSLGRGQEQYF
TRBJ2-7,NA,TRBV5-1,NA,TGCGCCAGCAGTGGCCCTAGCTCCTACGAGCAGTACTTC,CASSGPSSYEQYF
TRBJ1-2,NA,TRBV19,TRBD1,TGTGCCAGTAGTAACCGGGACAGGGTGGATGGCTACACCTTC,CASSNRDRVDGYTF
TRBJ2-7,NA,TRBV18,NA,TGTGCCAGCTCATTAGCCCCTTCCTACGAGCAGTACTTC,CASSLAPSYEQYF
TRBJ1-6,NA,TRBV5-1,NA,TGCGCCAGCAGCGAACGGAGCTCCTATAATTCACCCCTCCACTTT,CASSERSSYNSPLHF
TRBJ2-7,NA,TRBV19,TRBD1,TGTGCCACCTCCGGGACAGGGCACTACGAGCAGTACTTC,CATSGTGHYEQYF
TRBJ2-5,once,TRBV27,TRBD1,TGTGCCAGCAGTCCCTGGACAGGATTCGAGACCCAGTACTTC,CASSPWTGFETQYF
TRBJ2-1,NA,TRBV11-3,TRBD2,TGTGCCAGCAGCCATAATAGCGGGAATGAGCAGTTCTTC,CASSHNSGNEQFF
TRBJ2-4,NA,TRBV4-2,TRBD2,TGTGCCAGCAGCCTCCTGGGGGGGGAAGGAGCCAAAAACATTCAGTACTTC,CASSLLGGEGAKNIQYF
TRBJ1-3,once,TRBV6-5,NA,TGTGCCAGCAGTAAGGACAGAGCTGGAAACACCATATATTTT,CASSKDRAGNTIYF
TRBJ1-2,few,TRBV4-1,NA,TGCGCCAGCAGCCAACTAACTAACTATGGCTACACCTTC,CASSQLTNYGYTF
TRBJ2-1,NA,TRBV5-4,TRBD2,TGTGCCAGCAGCTCCTCTAGCGGCCGGGTCTCCTACAATGAGCAGTTCTTC,CASSSSSGRVSYNEQFF
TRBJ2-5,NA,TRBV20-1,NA,TGCAGTGTAGCGGCCCCGGCGACCCAGTACTTC,CSVAAPATQYF
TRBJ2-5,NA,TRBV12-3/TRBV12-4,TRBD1,TGTGCCAGCAGCCTCACAGGGGAAGAGACCCAGTACTTC,CASSLTGEETQYF
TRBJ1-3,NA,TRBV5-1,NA,TGCGCCAGCAGACCTGGAACAGACAGAAACACCATATATTTT,CASRPGTDRNTIYF
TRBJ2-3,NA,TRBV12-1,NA,TGTGCCAGCAGCCCCCTCGGACTAGCGGGAGGTGGGGATACGCAGTATTTT,CASSPLGLAGGGDTQYF
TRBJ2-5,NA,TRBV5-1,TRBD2,TGCGCCAGCAGCTTGTCGGTAGCGGGAATACAAGAGACCCAGTACTTC,CASSLSVAGIQETQYF
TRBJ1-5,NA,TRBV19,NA,TGTGCCAGTAGTATAGTGGGGGGGGATCAGCCCCAGCATTTT,CASSIVGGDQPQHF
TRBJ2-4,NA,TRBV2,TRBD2,TGTGCCAGCAGTGAATGGTCTAGCGGGCACGGAAACATTCAGTACTTC,CASSEWSSGHGNIQYF
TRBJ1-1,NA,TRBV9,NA,TGTGCCAGCAGCGTGGGCAGTTCGAACACTGAAGCTTTCTTT,CASSVGSSNTEAFF